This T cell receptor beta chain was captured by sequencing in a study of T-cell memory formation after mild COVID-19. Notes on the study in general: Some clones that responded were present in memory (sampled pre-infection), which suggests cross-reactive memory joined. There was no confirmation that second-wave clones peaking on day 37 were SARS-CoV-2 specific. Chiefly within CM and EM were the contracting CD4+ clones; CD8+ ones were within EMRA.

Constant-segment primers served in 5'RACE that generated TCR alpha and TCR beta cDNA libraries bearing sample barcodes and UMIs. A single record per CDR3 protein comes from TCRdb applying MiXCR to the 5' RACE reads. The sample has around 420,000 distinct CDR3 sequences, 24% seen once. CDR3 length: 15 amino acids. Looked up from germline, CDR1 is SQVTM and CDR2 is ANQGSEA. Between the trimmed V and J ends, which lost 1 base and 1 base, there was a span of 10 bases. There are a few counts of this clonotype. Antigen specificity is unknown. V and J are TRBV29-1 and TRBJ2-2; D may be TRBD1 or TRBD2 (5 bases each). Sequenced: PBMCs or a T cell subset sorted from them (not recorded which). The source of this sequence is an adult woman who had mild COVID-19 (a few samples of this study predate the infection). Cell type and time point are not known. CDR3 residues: CSVEAGTLNTGELFF. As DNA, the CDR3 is TGCAGCGTTGAAGCTGGGACCTTGAACACCGGGGAGCTGTTTTTT.